Below, 18 T cell receptor beta chains from the same sample are listed, as sequenced in a study of cytomegalovirus exposure and HLA in healthy donors. Sequenced by immunoSEQ multiplex PCR; TCRdb stores in-frame clones only, minus some. Among some 140,000 clones listed, about 91% were seen once. The specimen was PBMCs. The source is a woman between 18 and 29 years old in good health and CMV-seropositive.

This chain joins TRBV19 and TRBJ2-3, with D possibly being TRBD2 (6 bases). CDR3 length: 13 amino acids. V was pared by 10 bases and J by 3 bases, with 14 bases between. Germline CDR1 is LNHDA and CDR2 is SQIVND (reference sequence). CDR3 protein: CATRGGSTDTQYF. In DNA form, the CDR3 reads TGTGCCACGCGTGGGGGGTCGACAGATACGCAGTATTTT.

The V and J genes are TRBV2 and TRBJ2-5, with D perhaps matching TRBD1 (6 bases). V was trimmed by 5 bases and J by 1 base, leaving 11 bases between them. Per germline, CDR1 SNHLY and CDR2 FYNNEI. This CDR3 is 14 amino acids long. CDR3 bases: TGTGCCAGCAGTCAGGGGTTAGGCCAAGAGACCCAGTACTTC. Residues: CASSQGLGQETQYF.

The gene calls are TRBV7-9 and TRBJ1-2; 9 bases line up with TRBD1. The CDR3 consists of 14 residues. Per germline, CDR1 SEHNR and CDR2 FQNEAQ (reference sequence). V lost 3 bases to trimming and J lost 4 bases; unmatched junction nucleotides: 3. The CDR3 coding sequence is TGTGCCAGCAGCTTTCTGGGACAGGGCTATGGCTACACCTTC. Encoded protein: CASSFLGQGYGYTF.

Comments on this clone: The identical CDR3 is also encoded by other nucleotide sequences in the sample. The CDR3 reads CASSLTGQGLGEQYF. The CDR3 region has the DNA TGTGCCAGCAGTTTAACAGGACAGGGTTTGGGTGAGCAGTACTTC. This chain connects TRBV27 to TRBJ2-7, with 8 bases matching TRBD1. The CDR3 totals 15 residues. V lost 2 bases, J lost 7 bases, and 10 bases stayed unmatched. Germline values: CDR1 MNHEY, CDR2 SMNVEV (reference sequence).

The chain carries TRBV9 and TRBJ1-4; D is unclear. The CDR3 has 14 residues. V lost 3 bases to trimming and J lost 8 bases, with 14 bases between them. Germline V lookup: CDR1 SGDLS, CDR2 YYNGEE. CDR3 residues: CASSDGREEEKLFF. Here the CDR3 DNA reads TGTGCCAGCAGCGATGGACGGGAGGAAGAAAAACTGTTTTTT. Full variable domain (missing parts from reference TRBV9 and TRBJ1-4): DSGVTQTPKHLITATGQRVTLRCSPRSGDLSVYWYQQSLDQGLQFLIQYYNGEERAKGNILERFSAQQFPDLHSELNLSSLELGDSALYFCASSDGREEEKLFFGSGTQLSVL.

The V gene is TRBV11-2, the J gene TRBJ1-5, with D possibly matching TRBD1 (5 bases). V gave up 2 bases and J gave up 3 bases, with 8 bases separating them. The germline V gene has CDR1 SGHAT and CDR2 FQNNGV. The length of the CDR3 is 14 residues. CDR3: CASSLLGPNQPQHF. In DNA, the CDR3 is TGTGCCAGCAGCTTATTGGGGCCCAATCAGCCCCAGCATTTT. Looking up the rest from reference TRBV11-2 and TRBJ1-5 gives the full variable domain: EAGVAQSPRYKIIEKRQSVAFWCNPISGHATLYWYQQILGQGPKLLIQFQNNGVVDDSQLPKDRFSAERLKGVDSTLKIQPAKLEDSAVYLCASSLLGPNQPQHFGDGTRLSIL.

The chain has TRBV7-9 and TRBJ2-5; 9 positions match TRBD1. After removal of 4 bases from V and 1 base from J, the junction contained 4 bases not matched to a gene. The CDR3 sequence is 15 residues long. Germline CDR1 SEHNR, CDR2 FQNEAQ (reference sequence). CDR3 region: CASSSQTGGQETQYF. Written as DNA, the CDR3 is TGTGCCAGCAGCTCACAGACAGGGGGCCAAGAGACCCAGTACTTC.

V and J are TRBV9 and TRBJ2-2; possible D gene TRBD1, 5 bases. CDR3 length equals 17 residues. Trimming removed 0 bases from V and 1 base from J, with 13 bases in between. CDR1 is SGDLS and CDR2 is YYNGEE in the germline V gene. CDR3 DNA sequence: TGTGCCAGCAGCGTAGAGACGTCAGGGAAGAACACCGGGGAGCTGTTTTTT. It translates to CASSVETSGKNTGELFF.

This chain uses TRBV7-2 with TRBJ2-1, with a possible D match to TRBD2 (5 bases). The germline V and J ends were trimmed by 3 bases and 1 base, with 13 bases remaining between them. The CDR3 has 16 amino acids. CDR1 and CDR2 from the germline V gene are SGHTA and FQGNSA. This chain's CDR3 is CASSLGYPGSYNEQFF. DNA of the CDR3: TGTGCCAGCAGCTTGGGATACCCGGGGTCCTACAATGAGCAGTTCTTC.

V and J are TRBV27 and TRBJ1-1; 8 positions match TRBD1. V was pared by 0 bases and J by 5 bases, with 5 bases of the junction left unmatched. This CDR3 region has 15 residues. Germline V gene lookup returns CDR1 MNHEY and CDR2 SMNVEV (reference sequence). The CDR3 DNA sequence: TGTGCCAGCAGTTTATCCCCCAGGGGGCATACTGAAGCTTTCTTT. It encodes CASSLSPRGHTEAFF.

V usage is TRBV2 and J usage is TRBJ1-1; perhaps TRBD1 as D (6 bases). The germline CDR1 and CDR2 sequences are SNHLY and FYNNEI. This CDR3 is 16 amino acids long. Trimming cost V 5 bases and J 2 bases, with 18 bases left between them. As DNA, the CDR3 is TGTGCCAGCAGTACCTCCAGGACAGCGGATAACACTGAAGCTTTCTTT. Its translation: CASSTSRTADNTEAFF.

This sequence joins TRBV28 and TRBJ1-1, with 8 bases identical to TRBD1. V shed 11 bases and J 11 bases; nucleotides not matched to a gene: 16. The CDR3 length is 13 residues. Per germline, CDR1 MDHEN and CDR2 SYDVKM. The DNA for the CDR3 is TGTGCCGCTCTTACGGAGGACAGGGTGAGGGCTTTCTTT. Translated, it gives CAALTEDRVRAFF. The variable domain in full, completed from reference TRBV28 and TRBJ1-1, reads DVKVTQSSRYLVKRTGEKVFLECVQDMDHENMFWYRQDPGLGLRLIYFSYDVKMKEKGDIPEGYSVSREKKERFSLILESASTNQTSMYLCAALTEDRVRAFFGQGTRLTVV.

This clone occurred once. The chain is built from TRBV7-4 and TRBJ2-7; maybe TRBD1 (6 bases). The CDR3 covers 15 residues. In germline, CDR1 is SGHVT, CDR2 SQSDAQ. Trimming removed 6 bases from V and 0 bases from J, with 15 bases in between. CDR3 DNA: TGTGCCAGCAGTTATTTCAGGGGAACCTCCTACGAGCAGTACTTC. The encoded protein is CASSYFRGTSYEQYF. Drawing the rest from reference TRBV7-4 and TRBJ2-7, the complete variable domain is GAGVSQSPRYKVAKRGRDVALRCDSISGHVTLYWYRQTLGQGSEVLTYSQSDAQRDKSGRPSGRFSAERPERSVSTLKIQRTEQGDSAVYLCASSYFRGTSYEQYFGPGTRLTVT.

This rearrangement joins TRBV14 to TRBJ2-7; 7 bases line up with TRBD1. V gave up 6 bases and J gave up 3 bases; unmatched junction bases: 8. Germline V CDR1 and CDR2: SGHDN, FVKESK. This CDR3 spans 14 amino acids. The CDR3 DNA reads as TGTGCCAGCAGTCAGACAGGGCCCTTCTACGAGCAGTACTTC. Translation: CASSQTGPFYEQYF.

The CDR3 loop is CASRSGGLAGGKANTGELFF. Written as DNA, the CDR3 is TGCGCCAGTCGATCTGGGGGACTAGCGGGGGGTAAAGCGAACACCGGGGAGCTGTTTTTT. The rearrangement joins TRBV4-1 to TRBJ2-2, with TRBD2 matching 15 bases. The CDR3 length is 20 residues. V trimming: 9 bases; J trimming: 0 bases; junction bases outside the gene matches: 14. Looked up from germline, CDR1 is MGHRA and CDR2 is YSYEKL.

This chain connects TRBV5-4 to TRBJ1-1; D not certain. The CDR3 runs 14 residues. Trimming left V 4 bases short and J 1 base short, with 11 bases between. The V gene's germline CDR1 is SGHNT and CDR2 YYREEE (reference sequence). In nucleotides, the CDR3 is TGTGCCAGCAGCCCCGACACGAAGAACACTGAAGCTTTCTTT. Translated: CASSPDTKNTEAFF.

The V gene is TRBV6-6, the J gene TRBJ2-3, with D maybe TRBD2 (6 bases). The CDR3 loop spans 14 amino acids. In germline, CDR1 is MNHNY, CDR2 SVGAGI (reference sequence). V shed 2 bases and J shed 2 bases, with 8 bases lying between them. DNA of the CDR3: TGTGCCAGCAGTTACGGGACTGCCACAGATACGCAGTATTTT. As protein: CASSYGTATDTQYF.

The chain carries TRBV7-9 and TRBJ1-4, with no clear D. Trimming took 3 bases from V and 4 from J, leaving 6 bases between them. The CDR3 has 13 residues. CDR1 is SEHNR, CDR2 FQNEAQ, per germline (reference sequence). The CDR3 DNA sequence: TGTGCCAGCAGCTTTGTGAGTAATGAAAAACTGTTTTTT. This codes for CASSFVSNEKLFF. The entire variable domain, with the rest obtained from reference TRBV7-9 and TRBJ1-4, is as follows: DTGVSQNPRHKITKRGQNVTFRCDPISEHNRLYWYRQTLGQGPEFLTYFQNEAQLEKSRLLSDRFSAERPKGSFSTLEIQRTEQGDSAMYLCASSFVSNEKLFFGSGTQLSVL.